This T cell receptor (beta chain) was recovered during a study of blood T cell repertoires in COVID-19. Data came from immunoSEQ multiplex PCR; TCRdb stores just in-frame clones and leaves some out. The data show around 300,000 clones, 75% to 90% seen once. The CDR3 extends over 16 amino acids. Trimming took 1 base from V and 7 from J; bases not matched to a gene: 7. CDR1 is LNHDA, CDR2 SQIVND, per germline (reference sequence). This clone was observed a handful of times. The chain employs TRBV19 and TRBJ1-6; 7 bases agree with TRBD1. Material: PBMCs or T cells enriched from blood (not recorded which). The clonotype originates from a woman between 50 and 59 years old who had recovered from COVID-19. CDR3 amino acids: CASSIAWDSANSPLHF. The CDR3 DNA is TGTGCCAGTAGTATAGCTTGGGACAGCGCAAATTCACCCCTCCACTTT.